The 17 T cell receptor beta chains reported below all come from one sample, sequenced in a study of T cell responses to AZD1222 COVID-19 vaccine. Here immunoSEQ multiplex PCR was the method, and the copy in TCRdb shows in-frame clones only, minus some. The data hold 55,000 to 75,000 clones, with around 83% observed a single time. The sample was peripheral blood, taken on day 0 of AZD1222 vaccination. These receptor sequences come from an adult in good health.

This chain links TRBV5-6 with TRBJ1-3; D not resolved. V lost 0 bases and J 4 bases, leaving 2 bases between the germline ends. Germline lookup yields CDR1 SGHDT and CDR2 YYEEEE. The CDR3 contains 12 residues. CDR3 sequence: CASSLGGNTIYF. For the CDR3, the DNA is TGTGCCAGCAGCTTGGGCGGAAACACCATATATTTT.

This clone was seen only a few times. This sequence joins TRBV30 and TRBJ1-2; D is possibly TRBD1 (5 bases). The length of the CDR3 is 13 residues. The germline CDR1 and CDR2 sequences are GTSNPN and SVGIG (reference sequence). V was shortened by 5 bases and J by 3 bases, with 13 bases between the two germline ends. The CDR3 region has the DNA TGTGCCTGGCTGGTGGAGGGGTACTATGGCTACACCTTC. Amino acid sequence: CAWLVEGYYGYTF. The variable domain in full, with the rest retrieved from reference TRBV30 and TRBJ1-2, is SQTIHQWPATLVQPVGSPLSLECTVEGTSNPNLYWYRQAAGRGLQLLFYSVGIGQISSEVPQNLSASRPQDRQFILSSKKLLLSDSGFYLCAWLVEGYYGYTFGSGTRLTVV.

The chain links TRBV29-1 to TRBJ2-7, with D perhaps matching TRBD2 (7 bases). Germline CDR1 SQVTM, CDR2 ANQGSEA. V dropped 4 bases and J dropped 0 bases, with 25 bases sitting between them. The CDR3 sequence is 18 residues long. CDR3 amino acids: CSVVFDAGAGPISYEQYF. The CDR3 bases are TGCAGCGTTGTTTTCGATGCGGGGGCCGGGCCTATCTCCTACGAGCAGTACTTC.

This clone was observed a handful of times. This chain joins TRBV7-8 and TRBJ2-2; the D is unclear. The CDR3 extends over 15 amino acids. In germline, CDR1 is SGHVS, CDR2 FQNEAQ. V gave up 0 bases and J gave up 2 bases, with 7 bases separating them. The chain's CDR3 is CASSLAVRNTGELFF. In DNA form, the CDR3 reads TGTGCCAGCAGCTTAGCCGTGCGCAACACCGGGGAGCTGTTTTTT. Looking up the rest from reference TRBV7-8 and TRBJ2-2 gives the full variable domain: GAGVSQSPRYKVAKRGQDVALRCDPISGHVSLFWYQQALGQGPEFLTYFQNEAQLDKSGLPSDRFFAERPEGSVSTLKIQRTQQEDSAVYLCASSLAVRNTGELFFGEGSRLTVL.

The chain carries TRBV28 and TRBJ1-5; D might be TRBD1 (6 bases). CDR1 MDHEN and CDR2 SYDVKM come from the germline V gene. With 5 bases removed from V and 3 bases from J, the gap between germline ends came to 14 bases. This CDR3 has 15 residues. The CDR3 is CASSPRTAINQPQHF. The DNA for the CDR3 is TGTGCCAGCAGTCCCCGGACAGCTATCAATCAGCCCCAGCATTTT.

V and J are TRBV7-6 and TRBJ1-2; 7 bases line up with TRBD1. CDR1 and CDR2 (germline): SGHVS, FNYEAQ. The CDR3 runs 17 residues. V shed 0 bases, J shed 4 bases, and the junction held 11 bases outside the gene matches. The CDR3 protein is CASSLAVEGAWSYGYTF. For the CDR3, the DNA is TGTGCCAGCAGCTTAGCAGTTGAGGGGGCCTGGTCCTATGGCTACACCTTC. The full variable domain, completed using reference TRBV7-6 and TRBJ1-2, is GAGVSQSPRYKVTKRGQDVALRCDPISGHVSLYWYRQALGQGPEFLTYFNYEAQQDKSGLPNDRFSAERPEGSISTLTIQRTEQRDSAMYRCASSLAVEGAWSYGYTFGSGTRLTVV.

This clone was picked up one time. The chain recombines TRBV11-2 with TRBJ2-3, with D maybe TRBD1 (6 bases). The V end lost 5 bases, the J end lost 3 bases, and 15 bases lay between the germline ends. Germline V CDR1 and CDR2: SGHAT, FQNNGV. This CDR3 is built from 15 residues. The CDR3 coding sequence is TGTGCCAGCAGCCCCAAGGGGGTAGGTACAGATACGCAGTATTTT. Its translation: CASSPKGVGTDTQYF.

CDR3 coding DNA: TGTGCCAGCAGTACAGGGTCGCGTGGCTACACCTTC. Amino acid sequence: CASSTGSRGYTF. The chain is built from TRBV28 and TRBJ1-2; tentative D call: TRBD1 (6 bases). Germline CDR1 is MDHEN and CDR2 is SYDVKM. The V gene lost 5 bases and the J gene lost 7 bases, with 11 bases spanning the gap. CDR3 length equals 12 residues.

The genes are TRBV6-1 and TRBJ1-5; D uncertain. The germline CDR1 and CDR2 sequences are MNHNS and SASEGT. V lost 2 bases to trimming and J lost 2 bases, with 10 bases between them. The CDR3 has 15 residues. CDR3 sequence reads: CASSEQDGRNQPQHF. In DNA, the CDR3 is TGTGCCAGCAGTGAACAGGACGGACGCAATCAGCCCCAGCATTTT.

V usage is TRBV6-2 or TRBV6-3 and J usage is TRBJ1-2; D call uncertain. The V gene lost 4 bases and the J gene lost 5 bases, with 8 bases spanning the gap. The length of the CDR3 is 12 residues. CDR1 and CDR2 (germline): MNHEY, SVGEGT. The CDR3 sequence is CASSFVMYGYTF. The CDR3 bases are TGTGCCAGCAGTTTCGTCATGTATGGCTACACCTTC.

The gene calls are TRBV3-1 (or the pseudogene TRBV3-2) and TRBJ1-3; D is perhaps TRBD1 (6 bases). The germline gives CDR1 LGHDT, CDR2 YNNKEL (reference sequence). V dropped 0 bases and J dropped 5 bases, with 17 bases sitting between them. The CDR3 runs to 17 residues. The CDR3 DNA is TGTGCCAGCAGCCAAGATCTTGGCAGGGGCCGCCGAAACACCATATATTTT. Amino acids: CASSQDLGRGRRNTIYF.

The chain carries TRBV27 and TRBJ2-6; no definite D call. V was pared by 6 bases and J by 0 bases, with 6 bases between. CDR3 length: 14 residues. The germline CDR1 and CDR2 sequences are MNHEY and SMNVEV (reference sequence). CDR3 bases: TGTGCCAGCAGCCAAATCTCTGGGGCCAACGTCCTGACTTTC. Translated, it gives CASSQISGANVLTF.

As concerns this clone: A read error is possible here, since a much larger clone lies one base away. This sample also contains other DNA sequences that code for the same CDR3. The chain is built from TRBV7-9 and TRBJ2-5; D remains ambiguous. Germline V gene lookup returns CDR1 SEHNR and CDR2 FQNEAQ (reference sequence). The CDR3 has 11 amino acids. Trimming removed 3 bases from V and 5 bases from J, with 4 bases in between. CDR3 nucleotide sequence: TGTGCCAGCAGCTTTCAGGAGACCCAGTACTTC. It is translated as CASSFQETQYF.

This clone was seen only once. The rearrangement links TRBV9 to TRBJ2-2; D is uncertain. The CDR3 has 16 residues. Trimming removed 4 bases from V and 1 base from J, with 14 bases in between. Germline values: CDR1 SGDLS, CDR2 YYNGEE. The CDR3 DNA sequence: TGTGCCAGCAGCCCCAGGATCGGCCAGAACACCGGGGAGCTGTTTTTT. Translation gives CASSPRIGQNTGELFF.

The chain links TRBV12-3 or TRBV12-4 to TRBJ2-1; D is uncertain. Trimming took off 8 bases at V and 4 bases at J, with 9 bases between the two ends. The CDR3 totals 12 residues. The CDR3 reads CASADPYNEQFF. As DNA, the CDR3 is TGTGCCAGCGCGGATCCTTACAATGAGCAGTTCTTC.

The CDR3 is CASSLGDGTAASTQYF. DNA for the CDR3: TGCGCCAGCAGCTTGGGGGACGGGACAGCGGCAAGTACGCAGTATTTT. The chain recombines TRBV5-1 with TRBJ2-3; 7 bases map to TRBD1. This CDR3 has 16 residues. Germline CDR1 and CDR2: SGHRS and YFSETQ. Unmatched junction bases numbered 12, after V lost 0 bases and J lost 8 bases.

The gene calls are TRBV7-9 and TRBJ2-1, with 12 bases lining up with TRBD2. V trimming: 6 bases; J trimming: 9 bases; junction bases outside the gene matches: 3. The CDR3 totals 13 residues. The germline CDR1 and CDR2 sequences are SEHNR and FQNEAQ (reference sequence). CDR3: CASREGLAGEQFF. The DNA for the CDR3 is TGTGCCAGCAGAGAGGGACTAGCGGGTGAGCAGTTCTTC.